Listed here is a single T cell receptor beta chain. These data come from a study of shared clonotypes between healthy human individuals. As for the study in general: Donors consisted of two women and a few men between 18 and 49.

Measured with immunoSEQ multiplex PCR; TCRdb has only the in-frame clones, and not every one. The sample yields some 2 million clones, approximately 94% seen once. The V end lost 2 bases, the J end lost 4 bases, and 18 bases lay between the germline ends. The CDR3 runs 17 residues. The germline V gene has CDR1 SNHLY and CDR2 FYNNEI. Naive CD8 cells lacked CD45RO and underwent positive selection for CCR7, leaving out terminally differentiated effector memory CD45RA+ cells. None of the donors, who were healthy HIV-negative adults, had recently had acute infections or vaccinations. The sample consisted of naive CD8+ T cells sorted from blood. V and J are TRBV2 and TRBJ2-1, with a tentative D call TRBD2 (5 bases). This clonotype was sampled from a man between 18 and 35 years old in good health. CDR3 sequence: CASSELFASGAYNEQFF. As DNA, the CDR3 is TGTGCCAGCAGTGAACTCTTTGCGAGCGGAGCTTACAATGAGCAGTTCTTC.